What follows are 32 T cell receptor beta chains derived from one specimen sequenced in a study of T cell responses to AZD1222 COVID-19 vaccine. Profiled with immunoSEQ multiplex PCR; TCRdb holds only in-frame clones, not every one. The sample has about 190,000 clones; about nine tenths are singletons. Sequenced material: peripheral blood, taken on day 0 of MenACWY control vaccination. The receptors here all came from an adult in good health.

The J gene is TRBJ1-2, the V gene TRBV27; 7 nucleotides line up with TRBD1. V trimming: 0 bases; J trimming: 0 bases; junction bases outside the gene matches: 10. Germline V gene lookup returns CDR1 MNHEY and CDR2 SMNVEV (reference sequence). The CDR3 length is 18 residues. CDR3 sequence: CASSLSPAGGRANYGYTF. As DNA, the CDR3 is TGTGCCAGCAGTTTATCGCCGGCAGGGGGAAGAGCTAACTATGGCTACACCTTC.

This clone was counted only a few times. CDR3 in DNA: TGTGCCAGTAGTGGGACAGGGATCACAGATACGCAGTATTTT. It encodes CASSGTGITDTQYF. This chain connects TRBV19 to TRBJ2-3; 9 bases are a match to TRBD1. J lost 2 bases, V lost 5 bases, and 2 bases had no gene match. Germline lookup yields CDR1 LNHDA and CDR2 SQIVND (reference sequence). This CDR3 has 14 amino acids. Full variable domain (outside the CDR3, taken from reference TRBV19 and TRBJ2-3): DGGITQSPKYLFRKEGQNVTLSCEQNLNHDAMYWYRQDPGQGLRLIYYSQIVNDFQKGDIAEGYSVSREKKESFPLTVTSAQKNPTAFYLCASSGTGITDTQYFGPGTRLTVL.

The rearrangement uses TRBV7-3 and TRBJ2-5; TRBD2 matches 14 bases. J gave up 5 bases and V 5 bases, and 10 bases lay outside the gene matches. CDR1 SGHTA and CDR2 FQGTGA come from the germline V gene. The CDR3 sequence is 17 residues long. CDR3 loop: CASSRRTSGGREETQYF. The DNA for the CDR3 is TGTGCCAGCAGCCGCAGGACTAGCGGGGGGCGGGAGGAGACCCAGTACTTC.

This chain uses TRBV9 with TRBJ2-7; 9 bases map to TRBD1. The V segment lost 3 bases and the J segment 2 bases; nucleotides outside the gene matches: 6. Germline CDR1 and CDR2: SGDLS and YYNGEE. CDR3 size: 15 residues. The CDR3 spells CASSAHGTGTYEQYF. The DNA for the CDR3 is TGTGCCAGCAGCGCCCACGGGACAGGGACCTACGAGCAGTACTTC.

The rearrangement links TRBV30 to TRBJ1-2; tentatively, D is TRBD1 (5 bases). The V end lost 1 base, the J end lost 4 bases, and 10 bases lay between the germline ends. This CDR3 region has 13 residues. Germline CDR1 GTSNPN, CDR2 SVGIG (reference sequence). CDR3 region: CAWSADNFYGYTF. Here the CDR3 DNA reads TGTGCCTGGAGTGCGGACAACTTCTATGGCTACACCTTC.

This clone has a single count. V is TRBV28 and J is TRBJ1-3; D remains ambiguous. Trimming took off 5 bases at V and 0 bases at J, with 11 bases between the two ends. This CDR3 is 15 amino acids long. The germline V gene has CDR1 MDHEN and CDR2 SYDVKM. The CDR3 is CASSEVGNSGNTIYF. In DNA form, the CDR3 reads TGTGCCAGCAGTGAGGTCGGCAACTCTGGAAACACCATATATTTT.

This sequence joins TRBV30 and TRBJ1-2; no firm D call. Trimming cost V 1 base and J 0 bases, with 9 bases left between them. This CDR3 has 14 residues. Germline values: CDR1 GTSNPN, CDR2 SVGIG (reference sequence). CDR3 amino acids: CAWSAHRANYGYTF. The DNA of the CDR3 is TGTGCCTGGAGTGCTCACCGTGCTAACTATGGCTACACCTTC.

V usage is TRBV5-5 and J usage is TRBJ1-3, with no clear D. Germline loops: CDR1 SGHKS, CDR2 YYEKEE (reference sequence). CDR3 length equals 13 residues. Trimming removed 6 bases from V and 4 bases from J, with 11 bases in between. The CDR3 nucleotides read TGTGCCAGCACGGGCCGAGGGGGAAACACCATATATTTT. Encoded protein: CASTGRGGNTIYF.

The J gene is TRBJ1-5, the V gene TRBV6-5, with unresolved D. Looked up from germline, CDR1 is MNHEY and CDR2 is SVGAGI. This CDR3 contains 14 residues. V lost 6 bases, J lost 2 bases, and 11 bases lay in between. CDR3 region: CASSPGWGNQPQHF. The CDR3 DNA reads TGTGCCAGCAGCCCAGGTTGGGGCAATCAGCCCCAGCATTTT.

The chain combines TRBV5-4 with TRBJ1-1; D remains ambiguous. The ends were cut back, 1 base at V and 2 bases at J, with 9 bases in the middle. The CDR3 runs 14 residues. Germline CDR1 and CDR2: SGHNT and YYREEE (reference sequence). CDR3 loop: CASSLWAANTEAFF. CDR3 sequence (DNA): TGTGCCAGCAGCTTGTGGGCAGCTAACACTGAAGCTTTCTTT.

The gene calls are TRBV9 and TRBJ2-2; the D is unclear. CDR3 size: 17 residues. Germline V CDR1 and CDR2: SGDLS, YYNGEE. V was trimmed by 3 bases and J by 2 bases, leaving 17 bases between them. In DNA, the CDR3 is TGTGCCAGCAGCGGAGGCGAAAAAGCCAGAAACACCGGGGAGCTGTTTTTT. This translates into CASSGGEKARNTGELFF.

J is TRBJ1-2 and V is TRBV29-1, with 7 bases matching TRBD1. After removal of 5 bases from V and 2 bases from J, the junction contained 17 bases not matched to a gene. The CDR3 is 17 residues long. CDR1 and CDR2 from the germline V gene are SQVTM and ANQGSEA. The CDR3 reads CSVRGGNRGSPNYGYTF. DNA of the CDR3: TGCAGCGTTCGTGGAGGGAACAGGGGCTCGCCAAACTATGGCTACACCTTC.

This clone was seen a few times. CDR3 DNA: TGTGCCAGCAGCCAAGTTTGGTCCAGGGCTACTGAAGCTTTCTTT. It translates to CASSQVWSRATEAFF. The chain combines TRBV4-2 with TRBJ1-1, with a weak D call TRBD1 (5 bases). The CDR3 loop spans 15 amino acids. The V end was cut by 1 base, the J end by 5 bases, with 14 bases between. Germline CDR1 is LGHNA and CDR2 is YNFKEQ.

The genes are TRBV24-1 and TRBJ2-1, with 9 bases identical to TRBD1. V lost 4 bases to trimming and J lost 8 bases; unmatched junction nucleotides: 8. The CDR3 spans 15 residues. CDR1 KGHDR and CDR2 SFDVKD come from the germline V gene. For the CDR3, the DNA is TGTGCCACCAGTGAATCCGGGACAGGGAGGGATGAGCAGTTCTTC. This translates into CATSESGTGRDEQFF.

A remark on this clone: Within the sample, other DNA sequences also encode this same CDR3. This chain links TRBV7-2 with TRBJ1-6; unclear D gene. V dropped 3 bases and J dropped 3 bases, with 9 bases sitting between them. The CDR3 contains 15 residues. Germline V gene sequence: CDR1 SGHTA, CDR2 FQGNSA. As DNA, the CDR3 is TGTGCCAGCAGCTTGGCGGCGGGCTATAATTCACCCCTCCACTTT. It specifies CASSLAAGYNSPLHF.

The chain combines TRBV7-9 with TRBJ2-7; D may correspond to TRBD1 or TRBD2 (6 bases each). V was clipped by 2 bases and J by 2 bases, with 13 bases between them. The CDR3 contains 15 residues. CDR1 and CDR2 (germline): SEHNR, FQNEAQ (reference sequence). The CDR3 here is CASSLFPRGPYEQYF. The CDR3 DNA reads TGTGCCAGCAGCTTATTTCCCCGGGGGCCCTACGAGCAGTACTTC.

The chain joins TRBV5-4 to TRBJ2-2; 7 bases line up with TRBD2. V trimming: 4 bases; J trimming: 4 bases; junction bases outside the gene matches: 7. This CDR3 comprises 15 residues. Germline loops: CDR1 SGHNT, CDR2 YYREEE (reference sequence). The chain's CDR3 is CASSLGGSATGELFF. The CDR3 nucleotides read TGTGCCAGCAGCCTGGGGGGGTCTGCCACCGGGGAGCTGTTTTTT. Together with reference TRBV5-4 and TRBJ2-2, the CDR3 gives the full variable domain: ETGVTQSPTHLIKTRGQQVTLRCSSQSGHNTVSWYQQALGQGPQFIFQYYREEENGRGNFPPRFSGLQFPNYSSELNVNALELDDSALYLCASSLGGSATGELFFGEGSRLTVL.

The gene calls are TRBV5-1 and TRBJ1-2, with 7 bases identical to TRBD1. Germline assignment: CDR1 SGHRS and CDR2 YFSETQ. Losses at the gene ends were 3 bases for V and 3 bases for J; bases not matched to a gene: 5. CDR3 length: 14 residues. Here the CDR3 reads CASSWGQSDYGYTF. The CDR3 DNA follows: TGCGCCAGCAGCTGGGGACAGTCAGACTATGGCTACACCTTC.

The chain recombines TRBV11-1 with TRBJ2-3; D is possibly TRBD2 (5 bases). The V end lost 2 bases, the J end lost 2 bases, and 14 bases lay between the germline ends. The CDR3 runs to 16 residues. CDR1 SGHAT and CDR2 FQDESV come from the germline V gene (reference sequence). The CDR3: CASSLLSERFTDTQYF. In DNA, the CDR3 is TGTGCCAGCAGCTTACTGTCAGAGCGGTTCACAGATACGCAGTATTTT. The full variable domain, in which reference TRBV11-1 and TRBJ2-3 provide the parts outside the CDR3, is EAEVAQSPRYKITEKSQAVAFWCDPISGHATLYWYRQILGQGPELLVQFQDESVVDDSQLPKDRFSAERLKGVDSTLKIQPAELGDSAMYLCASSLLSERFTDTQYFGPGTRLTVL.

The chain links TRBV7-9 to TRBJ1-1, with no clear D. V lost 7 bases to trimming and J lost 2 bases, with 14 bases between them. This CDR3 comprises 14 residues. Germline V gene data show CDR1 as SEHNR and CDR2 as FQNEAQ (reference sequence). The CDR3 sequence is CASTLGGDNTEAFF. The CDR3 DNA reads as TGTGCCAGCACCCTCGGCGGGGATAACACTGAAGCTTTCTTT.

This chain connects TRBV19 to TRBJ1-2; 7 bases match TRBD1. Unmatched junction bases numbered 4, after V lost 5 bases and J lost 4 bases. Germline CDR1 LNHDA, CDR2 SQIVND (reference sequence). CDR3 size: 13 residues. CDR3 loop: CASSLGGGYGYTF. CDR3 nucleotides: TGTGCCAGTAGTCTAGGGGGCGGCTATGGCTACACCTTC.

J is TRBJ2-5 and V is TRBV6-2 or TRBV6-3, with D unclear. This CDR3 is 12 amino acids long. V lost 2 bases and J 5 bases, leaving 6 bases between the germline ends. Germline V gene sequence: CDR1 MNHEY, CDR2 SVGEGT. In DNA form, the CDR3 reads TGTGCCAGCAGTTACCGAGGCGAGACCCAGTACTTC. Amino acid sequence: CASSYRGETQYF.

The chain couples TRBV28 to TRBJ2-2, with a tentative D call TRBD1 (6 bases). V was clipped by 8 bases and J by 0 bases, with 10 bases between them. This CDR3 is 14 amino acids long. Germline CDR1 is MDHEN and CDR2 is SYDVKM. The CDR3 region has the DNA TGTGCCAGCGACAGGCCCTCGAACACCGGGGAGCTGTTTTTT. This gives the protein CASDRPSNTGELFF. The variable domain in full, completed from reference TRBV28 and TRBJ2-2, reads DVKVTQSSRYLVKRTGEKVFLECVQDMDHENMFWYRQDPGLGLRLIYFSYDVKMKEKGDIPEGYSVSREKKERFSLILESASTNQTSMYLCASDRPSNTGELFFGEGSRLTVL.

V is TRBV28 and J is TRBJ2-7; D is possibly TRBD1 (6 bases). The CDR3 has 13 amino acids. Germline-derived CDR1 and CDR2 are MDHEN and SYDVKM. Trimming removed 7 bases at V and 2 bases at J, with 12 bases between. This CDR3 reads CASMGAGAYEQYF. The CDR3, as DNA: TGTGCCAGCATGGGGGCAGGGGCCTACGAGCAGTACTTC.

The J gene is TRBJ1-6, the V gene TRBV28; TRBD1 agrees at 9 bases. Trimming cost V 4 bases and J 10 bases; bases outside gene matches: 5. The CDR3 covers 14 residues. CDR1 is MDHEN and CDR2 is SYDVKM in the germline V gene. The CDR3 nucleotides are TGTGCCAGCAGTTCGACAGGGGGGCAGTCACCCCTCCACTTT. This sequence encodes CASSSTGGQSPLHF.

The V gene is TRBV27, the J gene TRBJ1-2; perhaps TRBD1 as D (6 bases). Germline V lookup: CDR1 MNHEY, CDR2 SMNVEV (reference sequence). Between the trimmed V and J ends, which lost 6 bases and 8 bases, there was a span of 22 bases. This CDR3 contains 15 residues. In nucleotides, the CDR3 is TGTGCCAGCAGCGAAGTGGGGGCAGGGCTGAAGGGCTACACCTTC. Its translation is CASSEVGAGLKGYTF.

The CDR3 loop is CASSSDRNQPQHF. In DNA form, the CDR3 reads TGTGCCAGCAGTTCGGACAGAAATCAGCCCCAGCATTTT. The rearrangement links TRBV6-5 to TRBJ1-5, with a tentative D call TRBD1 (6 bases). CDR1 is MNHEY and CDR2 is SVGAGI in the germline V gene. The CDR3 loop spans 13 amino acids. With 4 bases removed from V and 4 bases from J, the gap between germline ends came to 8 bases.

The rearrangement joins TRBV5-6 to TRBJ1-6, with D maybe TRBD1 (6 bases). Germline lookup yields CDR1 SGHDT and CDR2 YYEEEE. The CDR3 consists of 15 residues. The V and J ends lost 3 bases and 9 bases respectively, with 16 bases between them. The CDR3 protein is CASSYTGREVSPLHF. As DNA, the CDR3 is TGTGCCAGCAGCTATACAGGGAGAGAGGTTTCACCCCTCCACTTT.

In this sample, this clone turned up once. The V call is TRBV30, the J call TRBJ1-4; TRBD1 is a possible D gene (5 bases). CDR1 and CDR2 (germline): GTSNPN, SVGIG (reference sequence). There are 15 residues in the CDR3. V was cut by 6 bases and J by 0 bases, with 14 bases left in between. CDR3 amino acids: CACTGTAATNEKLFF. CDR3 nucleotide sequence: TGTGCCTGCACCGGGACCGCAGCAACTAATGAAAAACTGTTTTTT.

This clone appeared a few times. The V gene is TRBV30, the J gene TRBJ2-2; D unclear. Trimming removed 2 bases from V and 0 bases from J, with 1 base in between. Germline CDR1 reads GTSNPN; CDR2 reads SVGIG (reference sequence). CDR3 length: 12 residues. The CDR3 loop is CAWSPNTGELFF. Here the CDR3 DNA reads TGTGCCTGGAGTCCGAACACCGGGGAGCTGTTTTTT. Supplemented by reference TRBV30 and TRBJ2-2, the full variable domain reads SQTIHQWPATLVQPVGSPLSLECTVEGTSNPNLYWYRQAAGRGLQLLFYSVGIGQISSEVPQNLSASRPQDRQFILSSKKLLLSDSGFYLCAWSPNTGELFFGEGSRLTVL.

The chain has TRBV5-6 and TRBJ1-2; a possible D gene is TRBD1 (6 bases). The ends were cut back, 4 bases at V and 3 bases at J, with 19 bases in the middle. The CDR3 totals 16 residues. CDR1 and CDR2 (germline): SGHDT, YYEEEE. The CDR3 is CASSRAGGGMDYGYTF. The DNA of the CDR3 is TGTGCCAGCAGCCGAGCGGGAGGGGGAATGGACTATGGCTACACCTTC.

The J gene is TRBJ2-6, the V gene TRBV28; D unresolved. CDR1 and CDR2 from the germline V gene are MDHEN and SYDVKM. Trimming removed 3 bases from V and 2 bases from J, with 2 bases in between. The CDR3 is 13 residues long. The CDR3 sequence: CASSLTGANVLTF. CDR3 DNA sequence: TGTGCCAGCAGTTTGACTGGGGCCAACGTCCTGACTTTC.